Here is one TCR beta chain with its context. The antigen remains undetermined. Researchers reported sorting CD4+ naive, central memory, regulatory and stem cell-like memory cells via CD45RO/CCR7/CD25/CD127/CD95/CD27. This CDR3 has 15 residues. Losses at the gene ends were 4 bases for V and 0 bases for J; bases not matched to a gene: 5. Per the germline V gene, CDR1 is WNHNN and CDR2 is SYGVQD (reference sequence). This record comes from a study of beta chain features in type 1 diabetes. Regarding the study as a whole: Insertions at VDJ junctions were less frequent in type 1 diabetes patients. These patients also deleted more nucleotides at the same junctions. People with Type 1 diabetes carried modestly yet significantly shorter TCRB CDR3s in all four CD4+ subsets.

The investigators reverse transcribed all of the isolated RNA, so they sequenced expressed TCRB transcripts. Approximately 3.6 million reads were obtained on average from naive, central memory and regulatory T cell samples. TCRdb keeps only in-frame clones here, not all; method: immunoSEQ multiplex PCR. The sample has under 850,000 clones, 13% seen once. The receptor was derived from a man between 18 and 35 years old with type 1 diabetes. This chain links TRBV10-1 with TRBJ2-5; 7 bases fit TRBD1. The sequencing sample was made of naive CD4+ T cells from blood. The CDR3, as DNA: TGCGCCAGCAGTGCGAGAGGGGGCCACCAAGAGACCCAGTACTTC. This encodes CASSARGGHQETQYF.